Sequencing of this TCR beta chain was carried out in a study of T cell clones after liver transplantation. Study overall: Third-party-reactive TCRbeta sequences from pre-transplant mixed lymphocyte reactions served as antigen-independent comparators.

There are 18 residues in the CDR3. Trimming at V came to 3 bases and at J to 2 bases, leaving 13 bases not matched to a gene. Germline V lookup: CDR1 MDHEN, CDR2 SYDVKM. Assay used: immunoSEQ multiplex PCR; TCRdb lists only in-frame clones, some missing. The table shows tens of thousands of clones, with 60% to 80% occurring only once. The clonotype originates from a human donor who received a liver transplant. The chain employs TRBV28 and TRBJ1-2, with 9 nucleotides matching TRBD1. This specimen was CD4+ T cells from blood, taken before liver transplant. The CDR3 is CASSFPRDRVVRNYGYTF. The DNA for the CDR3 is TGTGCCAGCAGTTTCCCCCGGGACAGGGTGGTAAGGAACTATGGCTACACCTTC.